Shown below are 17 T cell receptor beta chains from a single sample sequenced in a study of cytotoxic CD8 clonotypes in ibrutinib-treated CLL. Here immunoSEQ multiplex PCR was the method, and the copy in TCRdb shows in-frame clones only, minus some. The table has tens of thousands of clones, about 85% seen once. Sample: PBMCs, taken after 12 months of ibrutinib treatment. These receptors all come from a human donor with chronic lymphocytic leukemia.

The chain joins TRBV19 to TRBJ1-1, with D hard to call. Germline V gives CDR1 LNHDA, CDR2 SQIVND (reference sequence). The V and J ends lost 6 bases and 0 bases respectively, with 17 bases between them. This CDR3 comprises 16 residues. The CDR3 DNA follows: TGTGCCAGTAGGCATTCGGTCGGCCGGGTGAACACTGAAGCTTTCTTT. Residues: CASRHSVGRVNTEAFF. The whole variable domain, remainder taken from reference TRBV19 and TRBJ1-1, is DGGITQSPKYLFRKEGQNVTLSCEQNLNHDAMYWYRQDPGQGLRLIYYSQIVNDFQKGDIAEGYSVSREKKESFPLTVTSAQKNPTAFYLCASRHSVGRVNTEAFFGQGTRLTVV.

CDR3 sequence: CASSFPGLAGGTEETQYF. The CDR3, as DNA: TGTGCCAGCAGCTTCCCGGGACTAGCGGGGGGGACTGAAGAGACCCAGTACTTC. V usage is TRBV7-8 and J usage is TRBJ2-5; TRBD2 aligns across 16 bases. V shed 3 bases, J shed 3 bases, and the junction held 7 bases outside the gene matches. The CDR3 extends over 18 amino acids. Germline V gene sequence: CDR1 SGHVS, CDR2 FQNEAQ.

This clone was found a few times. CDR3 protein: CASSLDQASYEQYF. The CDR3 region has the DNA TGTGCCAGCAGCTTAGATCAGGCTTCCTACGAGCAGTACTTC. The rearrangement uses TRBV7-6 and TRBJ2-7; no reliable D call. V was trimmed by 1 base and J by 1 base, leaving 8 bases between them. The CDR3 is 14 amino acids. CDR1 is SGHVS and CDR2 is FNYEAQ in the germline V gene.

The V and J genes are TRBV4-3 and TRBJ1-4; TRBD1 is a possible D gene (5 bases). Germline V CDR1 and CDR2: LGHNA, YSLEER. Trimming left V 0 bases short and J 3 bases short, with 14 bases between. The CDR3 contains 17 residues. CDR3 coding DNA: TGCGCCAGCAGCCAAGATCTGTTCGGCAGGGCTAATGAAAAACTGTTTTTT. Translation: CASSQDLFGRANEKLFF.

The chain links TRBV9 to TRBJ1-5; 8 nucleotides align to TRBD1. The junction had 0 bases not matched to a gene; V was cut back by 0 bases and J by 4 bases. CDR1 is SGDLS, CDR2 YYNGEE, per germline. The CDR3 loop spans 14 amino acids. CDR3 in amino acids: CASSVGQGNQPQHF. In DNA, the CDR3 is TGTGCCAGCAGCGTAGGACAGGGGAATCAGCCCCAGCATTTT. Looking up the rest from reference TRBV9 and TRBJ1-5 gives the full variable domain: DSGVTQTPKHLITATGQRVTLRCSPRSGDLSVYWYQQSLDQGLQFLIQYYNGEERAKGNILERFSAQQFPDLHSELNLSSLELGDSALYFCASSVGQGNQPQHFGDGTRLSIL.

This chain's CDR3 is CASSPPGLNEQFF. The CDR3 region has the DNA TGTGCCAGCAGCCCCCCCGGACTCAATGAGCAGTTCTTC. The chain joins TRBV4-2 to TRBJ2-1, with D tentatively TRBD2 (5 bases). V lost 4 bases to trimming and J lost 6 bases, with 10 bases between them. The CDR3 consists of 13 residues. Germline V gene sequence: CDR1 LGHNA, CDR2 YNFKEQ.

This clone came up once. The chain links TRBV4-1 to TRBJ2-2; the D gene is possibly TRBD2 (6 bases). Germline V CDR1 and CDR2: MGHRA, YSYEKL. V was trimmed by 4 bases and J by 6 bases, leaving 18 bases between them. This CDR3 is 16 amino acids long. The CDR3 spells CASSPHAAGWAGELFF. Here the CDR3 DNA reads TGCGCCAGCAGCCCCCACGCGGCGGGGTGGGCCGGGGAGCTGTTTTTT.

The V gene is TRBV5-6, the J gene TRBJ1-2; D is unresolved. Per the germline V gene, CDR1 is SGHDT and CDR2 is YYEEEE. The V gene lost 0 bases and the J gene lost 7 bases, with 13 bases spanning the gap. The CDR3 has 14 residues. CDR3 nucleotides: TGTGCCAGCAGCTTGGCGTCGGGGAGCGGTGGCTACACCTTC. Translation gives CASSLASGSGGYTF.

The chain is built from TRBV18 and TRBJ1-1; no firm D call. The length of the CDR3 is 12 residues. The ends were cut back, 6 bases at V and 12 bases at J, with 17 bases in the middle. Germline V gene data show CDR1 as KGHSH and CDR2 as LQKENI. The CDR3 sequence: CASSLGPSLTFF. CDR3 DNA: TGTGCCAGCTCCCTTGGGCCCTCCCTTACTTTCTTT. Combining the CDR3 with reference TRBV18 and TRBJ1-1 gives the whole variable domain NAGVMQNPRHLVRRRGQEARLRCSPMKGHSHVYWYRQLPEEGLKFMVYLQKENIIDESGMPKERFSAEFPKEGPSILRIQQVVRGDSAAYFCASSLGPSLTFFGQGTRLTVV.

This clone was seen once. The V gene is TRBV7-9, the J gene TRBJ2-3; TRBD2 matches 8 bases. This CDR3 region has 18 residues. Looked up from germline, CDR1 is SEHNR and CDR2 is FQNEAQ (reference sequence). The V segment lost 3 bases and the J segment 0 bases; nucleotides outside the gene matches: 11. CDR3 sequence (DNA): TGTGCCAGCAGCTTGGGAGCGGGGGACTTATCTAGCACAGATACGCAGTATTTT. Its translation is CASSLGAGDLSSTDTQYF.

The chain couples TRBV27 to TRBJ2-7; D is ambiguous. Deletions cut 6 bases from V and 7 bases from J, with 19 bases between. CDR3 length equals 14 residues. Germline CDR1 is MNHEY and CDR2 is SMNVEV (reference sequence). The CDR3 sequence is CASSLGWAAREQYF. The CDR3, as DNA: TGTGCCAGCAGCCTAGGGTGGGCGGCCAGGGAGCAGTACTTC.

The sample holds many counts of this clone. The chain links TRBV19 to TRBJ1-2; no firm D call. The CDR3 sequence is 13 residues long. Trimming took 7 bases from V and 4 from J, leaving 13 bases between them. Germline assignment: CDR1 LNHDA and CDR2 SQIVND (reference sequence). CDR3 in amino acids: CASTWTGGYGYTF. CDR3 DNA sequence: TGTGCCAGTACCTGGACGGGAGGCTATGGCTACACCTTC.

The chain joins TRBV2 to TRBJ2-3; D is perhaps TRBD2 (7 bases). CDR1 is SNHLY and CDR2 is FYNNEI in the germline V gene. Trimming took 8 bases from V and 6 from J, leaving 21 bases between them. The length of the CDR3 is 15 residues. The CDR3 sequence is CASSRSVRGADTQYF. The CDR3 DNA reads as TGTGCCAGCTCCCGAAGCGTCCGGGGGGCCGATACGCAGTATTTT.

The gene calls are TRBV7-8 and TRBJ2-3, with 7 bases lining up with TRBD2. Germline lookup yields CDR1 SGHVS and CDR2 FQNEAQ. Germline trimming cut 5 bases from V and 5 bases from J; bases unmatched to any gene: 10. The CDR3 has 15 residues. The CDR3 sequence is CASSPGTTLGDTQYF. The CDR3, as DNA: TGTGCCAGCAGCCCCGGGACTACTCTTGGAGATACGCAGTATTTT.

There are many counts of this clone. CDR3 nucleotides: TGTGCCAGCAACCACCCCCCTCACGGGAACTATGGCTACACCTTC. Its protein product is CASNHPPHGNYGYTF. The rearrangement joins TRBV6-1 to TRBJ1-2, with D uncertain. CDR1 and CDR2 from the germline V gene are MNHNS and SASEGT. Trimming took 7 bases from V and 2 from J, leaving 17 bases between them. CDR3 length: 15 residues.

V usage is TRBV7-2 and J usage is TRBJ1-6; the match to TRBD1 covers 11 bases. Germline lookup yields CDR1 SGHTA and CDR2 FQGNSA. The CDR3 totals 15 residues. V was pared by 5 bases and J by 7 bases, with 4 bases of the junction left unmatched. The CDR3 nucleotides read TGTGCCAGCAGCACGGGACAGGGGGACAATTCACCCCTCCACTTT. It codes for CASSTGQGDNSPLHF.

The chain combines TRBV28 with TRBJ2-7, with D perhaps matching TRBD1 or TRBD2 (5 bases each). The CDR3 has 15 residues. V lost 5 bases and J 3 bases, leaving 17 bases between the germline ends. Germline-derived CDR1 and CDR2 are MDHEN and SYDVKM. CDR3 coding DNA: TGTGCCAGCAGTACTCCGGATGGGGCGGGCTACGAGCAGTACTTC. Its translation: CASSTPDGAGYEQYF.